The subject of this entry is one TCR beta chain. This clone was counted a few times. The antigen this receptor binds is unknown. The sample holds no much larger clone one base away, and base qualities are not on file. The data derive from a study of beta chain features in type 1 diabetes listed by TCRdb under 2018. For context, the study as a whole: Mean age, gender distribution, total cell number and subset yield did not differ between patients and healthy donors. A total of 100 million to 110 million sorted cells were examined across all samples, and a strong correlation was observed between cell number per subset and RNA yield. The study compared the TCRB repertoires of sorted circulating CD4+ T cell subsets in recently diagnosed type 1 diabetes patients with those in matched healthy donors. Naive and central memory subsets were obtained from all 30 or so donors, but regulatory and stem cell-like memory subsets were isolated from only 8 patients and roughly eight healthy donors. Results and caveats for the whole study, not just this receptor: HLA sub-analyses involved small numbers of individuals, so any influence of HLA type on TCRB rearrangement remained unresolved. Shorter templates might be favored by PCR, yet because patient and control samples were amplified and corrected together, any such skew would affect both groups equally. In all four CD4+ subsets, TCRB CDR3 length was moderately but significantly shorter in type 1 diabetes patients. The naive, central memory and regulatory TCRB repertoires appeared to resemble one another more closely among patients than among healthy donors. Because cDNA was sequenced instead of genomic DNA, activated cells with high expression could be over-represented, although the groups did not differ in activation or CD3 levels. At VDJ recombination sites, patients with type 1 diabetes made fewer insertions and deleted more nucleotides, a pattern implying thymic rearrangement abnormalities.

The entire isolated RNA was reverse transcribed using the High Capacity cDNA Reverse Transcription Kit, and thus expressed TCRB transcripts were sequenced. Deep immunoSEQ sequencing was performed on naive, central memory and regulatory T cell samples, with an average of approximately 4 million total reads per sample. Sorted cells were lysed in RLT buffer, and RNA was extracted using DNase-treated RNeasy Micro or Mini kits according to cell number. Each cell subset was processed on its own to prevent cross-contamination, while patient and healthy donor samples were processed together. TCRB sequences were amplified from cDNA with the immunoSEQ multiplex PCR, producing 87-bp fragments spanning the CDR3 region. The amplicons were sequenced using the Illumina HiSeq platform. Under the source paper's analysis protocol: Synthetic template baselines were used to correct PCR bias computationally, reads within Hamming distance 2 were collapsed together, and singletons that could not be merged were discarded. Reads were aligned against IMGT so that V, D and J genes, CDR3 length and insertions or deletions at six rearrangement sites could be assigned. Within each subset, clonotype counts were normalized to sorted cell number, and only after that were true diversity and Gini coefficients computed with the tcR R package. The overlap coefficient, calculated on TCRB nucleotide sequences, was used to quantify repertoire sharing. Out-of-frame TCRB sequences from naive cells were analyzed as a proxy for the pre-selection repertoire. The clones in this table, taken by TCRdb from immuneACCESS, are in-frame only. Not every clone is retained; where verified, under half of the shortfall comes from an unresolved V gene, and the cause of the rest is unknown. The V and J calls and clone size come from that table; D and trimming were worked out from the DNA. Within this sample are around 250,000 clones, with approximately 14% of them counted one time only. 0.015% to 0.02% of the sample rests with the top ten.

The CDR3 numbers 13 residues from cysteine through phenylalanine. Only CDR3 DNA remains: 39 bases, in frame from the first base. Unmatched junction bases come to 4, with V trimmed by 2 bases and J by 7 bases. From a lookup of the germline V gene (reference sequence), CDR1 and CDR2 are SEHNR and FQNEAQ. A single peripheral blood draw of approximately 100 mL on average was collected from each donor into heparinised tubes. Naive, central memory, regulatory and stem cell-like memory CD4+ T cells were sorted on a BD FACSAria II using a panel including CD45RO, CCR7, CD25, CD127, CD95 and CD27. A purity above 95% was achieved for all sorted populations. PBMCs were isolated immediately by Lymphoprep density gradient centrifugation and stained directly without culture. Samples were stained and sorted in pairs, with one healthy donor and one patient per experiment, so that batch effects were minimized.

The receptor chain draws on TRBV7-9 and TRBJ2-7; 8 nucleotides in the junction match TRBD1. The receptor's source is a man in his thirties or forties with type 1 diabetes. The specimen sequenced was naive CD4+ T cells from blood. The cell subset or site label corresponds to: true naive CD4+ T cells. The CDR3 region: CASSLTGGGEQYF. The nucleotides read TGTGCCAGCAGCTTAACAGGGGGTGGGGAGCAGTACTTC.